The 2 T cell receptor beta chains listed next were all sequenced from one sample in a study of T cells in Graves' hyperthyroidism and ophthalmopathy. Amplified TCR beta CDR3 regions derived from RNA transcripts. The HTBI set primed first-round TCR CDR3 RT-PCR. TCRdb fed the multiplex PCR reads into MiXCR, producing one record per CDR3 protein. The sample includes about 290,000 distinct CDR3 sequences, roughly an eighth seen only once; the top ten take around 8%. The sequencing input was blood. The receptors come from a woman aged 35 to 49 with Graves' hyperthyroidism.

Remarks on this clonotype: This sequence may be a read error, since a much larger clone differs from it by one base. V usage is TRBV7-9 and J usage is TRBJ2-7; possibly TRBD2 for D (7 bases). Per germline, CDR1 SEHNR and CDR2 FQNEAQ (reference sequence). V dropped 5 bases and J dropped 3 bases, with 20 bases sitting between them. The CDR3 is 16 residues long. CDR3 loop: CASSRGTILGGYEQYF. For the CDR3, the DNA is TGTGCCAGCAGCAGAGGGACTATCCTAGGGGGCTACGAGCAGTACTTC.

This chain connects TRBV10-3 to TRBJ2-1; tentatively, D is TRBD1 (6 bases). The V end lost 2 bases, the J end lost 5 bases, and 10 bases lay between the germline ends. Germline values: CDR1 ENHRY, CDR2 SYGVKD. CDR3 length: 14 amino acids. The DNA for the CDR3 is TGTGCCATCAGTGAGCAGGGGCGACACAATGAGCAGTTCTTC. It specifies CAISEQGRHNEQFF.